Given below is one T cell receptor (beta chain) in context. Its antigen has not been determined. One base away there is no much larger clone; base qualities are not given. This sample is drawn from a study of blood T cell repertoires in COVID-19 (dated by TCRdb to the early 2020s). Background for the entire study: Collaborator samples came from the United States, Italy and Spain and covered acute and convalescent phases of COVID-19. The repertoires were made available in a free public database intended to serve as a resource for research on the immune response to SARS-CoV-2. Subjects who had been exposed to COVID-19, were actively infected with it, or had recovered from it provided the deeply sampled blood TCRbeta repertoires that made up the dataset. The material from the prospective study consisted of cDNA or gDNA derived from T cells, B-cell-depleted T cells, or PBMCs. The samples were drawn from the first 160 participants of the ongoing ImmuneRACE study and from some 1,300 subjects provided by 6 global collaborators. Where available, HLA class I and class II types were taken from metadata supplied by the sample provider and were not determined by assay-based typing. A de-identified subject ID, COVID-19 status, age in years and sex were almost always included in the sample metadata.

General conclusions and limits of the study: How much clinical and demographic metadata was included differed by source and by participant, and the metadata was provided uncurated.

TCRbeta CDR3 regions were amplified from genomic DNA using the immunoSEQ Assay, a bias-controlled multiplex PCR. The study's own analysis went as follows. The number of nucleated cells in each sample was estimated by amplification of reference gene primers within the assay. Sequence reads were collapsed and filtered to measure the absolute abundance of every unique TCRbeta CDR3 rearrangement. For each sample, productive Simpson clonality was calculated by taking the square root of Simpson's diversity index across productive rearrangements. TCRdb took over this immuneACCESS table, retaining in-frame rearrangements with V and J assigned. Such tables are incomplete; in checked studies, under half of the missing clones stem from an unresolved V gene, and the remainder is unexplained. From that table come the V and J calls and clone size; the DNA was used to work out D and trimming. This sample has 90,000 to 120,000 clones in its table, and roughly 88% of those were observed once. Around 7% of the sample is taken by the ten largest.

Collaborating institutions collected whole blood in K2EDTA tubes following their own protocols. For TCRbeta analysis, collaborators shipped samples in one of three forms: frozen whole blood, isolated PBMCs, or DNA extracted from either of those sample types. The germline V gene specifies MNHEY as CDR1 and SVGAGI as CDR2. From its cysteine to its phenylalanine, the CDR3 spans 15 amino acids. Of the read, only the CDR3 DNA is kept; its 45 bases are in frame from base 1. V loses 0 bases at its end and J loses 3 bases; junction bases beyond the gene matches: 2. Recombination connected TRBV6-5 to TRBJ2-7; a stretch of 10 junction bases matches TRBD2. This sequence originates from a man in his fifties or sixties with active or convalescent COVID-19. Sequenced sample: peripheral blood. The CDR3 is CASSYSVAGGYEQYF. The nucleotide sequence reads as follows: TGTGCCAGCAGTTACTCGGTAGCGGGGGGCTACGAGCAGTACTTC.